Sequencing of this TCR beta chain was carried out in a study of lymphopenia after photon versus proton radiotherapy. Assay: immunoSEQ multiplex PCR; the TCRdb copy retains only in-frame clones and omits some. Of 35,000 to 45,000 clones listed, over 75% were seen once; the top ten hold about 24%. The CDR3 totals 17 residues. The germline V gene has CDR1 SGDLS and CDR2 YYNGEE. V gave up 3 bases and J gave up 0 bases; unmatched junction bases: 8. The genes are TRBV9 and TRBJ1-4; TRBD1 aligns across 7 bases. The TCR comes from a woman aged 65 to 85 with pancreatic cancer. Here the sequenced sample was peripheral blood, taken from a patient treated with proton-based radiotherapy. CDR3 sequence: CASSADRTRATNEKLFF. The CDR3 DNA sequence: TGTGCCAGCAGCGCGGACAGGACCCGTGCAACTAATGAAAAACTGTTTTTT. Filled out from reference TRBV9 and TRBJ1-4, the complete variable domain reads DSGVTQTPKHLITATGQRVTLRCSPRSGDLSVYWYQQSLDQGLQFLIQYYNGEERAKGNILERFSAQQFPDLHSELNLSSLELGDSALYFCASSADRTRATNEKLFFGSGTQLSVL.